The source of this T cell receptor (beta chain) is a study of cytomegalovirus exposure and HLA in healthy donors. The PCR employed 60 Vbeta primers together with 13 Jbeta primers. In the original workflow: Roughly 83 million unique TCR beta chains, some 10 million of them shared, were counted by a later analysis. Profiled with immunoSEQ multiplex PCR; TCRdb holds only in-frame clones, not every one. V and J calls and clone size come straight from that table; D and trimming were deduced from the DNA. This sample yields under 100,000 clones, of which about three fifths are seen a single time; 4.5% to 7% belongs to the top ten. This CDR3 spans 14 amino acids. CDR1 and CDR2 (germline): SNHLY, FYNNEI. The trim removed 2 bases at V and 5 bases at J, leaving 5 bases unmatched. Notes on this clone: The antigen is unknown.

Broader study findings: Some V segments (TRBV6-2 and TRBV6-3 among them) were excluded as indistinguishable. A later analysis associated 16,951 TCR beta sequences with HLA alleles at a 0.05 false discovery rate. Overall, approximately 150 TCR beta chains were annotated as cytomegalovirus-associated.

Sequenced sample: PBMCs. The genes are TRBV2 and TRBJ1-2; 7 bases align to TRBD1. The sequence was obtained from a woman in her twenties or thirties in good health and CMV-seropositive. The CDR3 protein is CASSEMTGRYGYTF. Here the CDR3 DNA reads TGTGCCAGCAGTGAAATGACAGGGCGATATGGCTACACCTTC.